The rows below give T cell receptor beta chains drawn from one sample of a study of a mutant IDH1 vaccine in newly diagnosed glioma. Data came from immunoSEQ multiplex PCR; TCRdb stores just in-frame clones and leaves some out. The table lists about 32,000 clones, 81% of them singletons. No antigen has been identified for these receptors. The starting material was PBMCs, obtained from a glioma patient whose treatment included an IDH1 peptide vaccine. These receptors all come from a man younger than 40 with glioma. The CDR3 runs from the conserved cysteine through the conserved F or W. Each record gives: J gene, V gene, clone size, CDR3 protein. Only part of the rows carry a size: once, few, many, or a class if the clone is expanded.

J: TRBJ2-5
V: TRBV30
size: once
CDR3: CAWSVRDREQETQYF

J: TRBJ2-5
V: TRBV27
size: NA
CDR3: CASSYFPGQGDETQYF

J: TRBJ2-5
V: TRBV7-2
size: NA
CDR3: CASSPRTRHGETQYF

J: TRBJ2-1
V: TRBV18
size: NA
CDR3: CASSPPTVGGSSYNEQFF

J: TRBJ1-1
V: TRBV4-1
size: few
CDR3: CASSQDSGKGTEAFF

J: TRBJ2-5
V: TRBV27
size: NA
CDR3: CASRPTGEETQYF

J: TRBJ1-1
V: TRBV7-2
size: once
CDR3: CASSPGTPLVSFF

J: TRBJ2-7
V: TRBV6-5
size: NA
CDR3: CASSPGQGYYEQYF

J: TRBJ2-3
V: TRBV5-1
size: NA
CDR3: CASSLAVQRTDTQYF

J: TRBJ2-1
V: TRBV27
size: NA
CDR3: CASGRRGLATPDSYNEQFF

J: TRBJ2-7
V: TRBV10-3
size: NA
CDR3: CAISETGWEQYF

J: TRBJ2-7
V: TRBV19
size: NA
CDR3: CASTPGTRSSYEQYF

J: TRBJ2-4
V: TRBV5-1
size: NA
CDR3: CASSQKPGLPGNIQYF

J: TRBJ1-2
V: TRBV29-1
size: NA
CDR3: CSVELYRGVGYTF

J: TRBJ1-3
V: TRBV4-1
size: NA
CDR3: CASTPSPAGRNTIYF

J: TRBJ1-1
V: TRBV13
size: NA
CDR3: CASSSRPGTEAFF

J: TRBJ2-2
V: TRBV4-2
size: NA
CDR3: CASRDITWDTGELFF

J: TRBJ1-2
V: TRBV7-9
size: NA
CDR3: CASSSGQGTGYTF

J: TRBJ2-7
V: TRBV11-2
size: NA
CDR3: CASSPRGSGGEQYF

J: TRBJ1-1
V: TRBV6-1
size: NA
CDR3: CASSEAEYTEAFF

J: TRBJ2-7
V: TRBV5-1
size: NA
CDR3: CASSLEDLGGEQYF

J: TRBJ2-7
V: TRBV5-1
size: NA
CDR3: CATLEGTLTYEQYF

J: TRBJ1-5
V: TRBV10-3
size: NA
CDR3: CAISERDRGNQPQHF

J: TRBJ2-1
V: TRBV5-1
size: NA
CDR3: CASSRTGLAGVGVSNEQFF

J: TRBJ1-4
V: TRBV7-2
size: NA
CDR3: CASSLVLGEKLFF

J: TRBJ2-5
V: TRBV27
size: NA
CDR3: CASRLVGEGEETQYF

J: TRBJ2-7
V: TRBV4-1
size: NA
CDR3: CASSQDQLIFPGEQYF

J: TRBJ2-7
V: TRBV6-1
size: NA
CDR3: CASSKDRGSYEQYF

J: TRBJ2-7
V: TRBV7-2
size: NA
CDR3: CASSYGTDRYYEQYF

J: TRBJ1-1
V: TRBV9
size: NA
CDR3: CASSVEGGRGTEAFF

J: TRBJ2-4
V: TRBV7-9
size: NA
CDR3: CASSLDGVAGGAKNIQYF

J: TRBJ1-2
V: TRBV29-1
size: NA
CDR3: CSVDGGVLYGYTF

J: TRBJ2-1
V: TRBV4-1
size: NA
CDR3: CASSQDRAGDTYNEQFF

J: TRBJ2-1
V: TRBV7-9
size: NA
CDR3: CANGRGGYNEQFF

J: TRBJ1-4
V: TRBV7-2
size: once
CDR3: CASSSIPGTGGEKLFF

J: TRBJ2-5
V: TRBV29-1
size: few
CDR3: CSVSPLAGTQETQYF

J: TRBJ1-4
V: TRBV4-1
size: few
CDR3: CASSYPGRANEKLFF

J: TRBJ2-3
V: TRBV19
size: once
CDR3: CASSAPRTGSTDTQYF

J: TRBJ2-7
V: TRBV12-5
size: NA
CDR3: CASGRGLIYEQYF

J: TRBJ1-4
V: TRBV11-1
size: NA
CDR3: CASSNYRTKNEKLFF